This is a list of T cell receptor beta chains from one sample in a study of T cells expressing NK-cell markers. After re-calling the 5' RACE reads, TCRdb lists one entry per CDR3 protein, DNA absent. The sample table includes 160,000 or so distinct CDR3 sequences. Sequenced material: blood T cells: a sorted CD56 or NKG2C T cell subset, CD4+ or CD8+ T cells, or bulk PBMC T cells (not recorded which). The origin of the receptors is a woman between 18 and 70 years old in good health. The CDR3 runs from the conserved cysteine through the conserved F or W.

J gene	V gene	CDR3 length	CDR3 protein
TRBJ2-1	TRBV2	12	CASSPGYNEQFF
TRBJ2-7	TRBV10-3	14	CAISGSRRNYEQYF
TRBJ1-1	TRBV5-6	14	CASSLVGAAAEAFF
TRBJ1-1	TRBV4-1	13	CASSQAGITEAFF
TRBJ2-5	TRBV28	13	CASRPGRQETQYF
TRBJ1-1	TRBV25-1	13	CASSAGTATEAFF
TRBJ2-2	TRBV7-2	13	CATGQGYTGELFF
TRBJ2-4	TRBV11-1	20	CASSLGLAGVAFGPKNIQYF
TRBJ2-1	TRBV7-2	16	CASSLTLRGGNNEQFF
TRBJ1-1	TRBV12-3/TRBV12-4	13	CASSLWGNTEAFF
TRBJ2-2	TRBV12-3/TRBV12-4	15	CASTTSRGGHGELFF
TRBJ2-7	TRBV9	15	CASSGGDRASYEQYF
TRBJ2-2	TRBV7-8	16	CASSLMSGGNTGELFF
TRBJ2-7	TRBV20-1	11	CSAALAFEQYF
TRBJ2-5	TRBV20-1	14	CSAPHQGPQETQYF
TRBJ1-2	TRBV7-9	15	CASSPRTGGPYGYTF